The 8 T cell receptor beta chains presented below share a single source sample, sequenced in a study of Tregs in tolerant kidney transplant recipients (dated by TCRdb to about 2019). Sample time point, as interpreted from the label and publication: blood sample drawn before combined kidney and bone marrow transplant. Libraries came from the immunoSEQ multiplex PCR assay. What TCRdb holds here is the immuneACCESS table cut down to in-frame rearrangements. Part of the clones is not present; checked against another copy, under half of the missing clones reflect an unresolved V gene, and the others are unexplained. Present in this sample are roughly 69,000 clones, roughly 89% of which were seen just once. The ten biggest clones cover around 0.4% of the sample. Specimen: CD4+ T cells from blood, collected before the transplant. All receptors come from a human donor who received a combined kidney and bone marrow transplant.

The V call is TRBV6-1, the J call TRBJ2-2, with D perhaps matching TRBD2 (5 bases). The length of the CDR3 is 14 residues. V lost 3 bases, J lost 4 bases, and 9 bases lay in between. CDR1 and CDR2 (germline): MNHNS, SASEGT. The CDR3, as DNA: TGTGCCAGCAGTGAGAGGGAAAGCACCGGGGAGCTGTTTTTT. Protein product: CASSERESTGELFF.

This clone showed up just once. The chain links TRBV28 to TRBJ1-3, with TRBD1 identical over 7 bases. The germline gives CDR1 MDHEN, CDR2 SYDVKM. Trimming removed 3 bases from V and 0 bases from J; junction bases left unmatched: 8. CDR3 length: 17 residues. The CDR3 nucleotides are TGTGCCAGCAGTTTTCAGACCCCAGGGGGCTCTGGAAACACCATATATTTT. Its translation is CASSFQTPGGSGNTIYF. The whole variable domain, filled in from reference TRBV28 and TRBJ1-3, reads DVKVTQSSRYLVKRTGEKVFLECVQDMDHENMFWYRQDPGLGLRLIYFSYDVKMKEKGDIPEGYSVSREKKERFSLILESASTNQTSMYLCASSFQTPGGSGNTIYFGEGSWLTVV.

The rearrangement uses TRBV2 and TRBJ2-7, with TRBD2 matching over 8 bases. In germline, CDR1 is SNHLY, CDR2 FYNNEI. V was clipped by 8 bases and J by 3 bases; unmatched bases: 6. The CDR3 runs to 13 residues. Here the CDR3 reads CASSRGGYYEQYF. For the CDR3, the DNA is TGTGCCAGCTCCCGGGGGGGCTACTACGAGCAGTACTTC.

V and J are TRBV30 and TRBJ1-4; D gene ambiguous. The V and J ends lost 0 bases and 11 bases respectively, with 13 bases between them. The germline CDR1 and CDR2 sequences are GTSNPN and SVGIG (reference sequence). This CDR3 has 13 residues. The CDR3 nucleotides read TGTGCCTGGAGTGTAGATGCCGGGGTTAAACTGTTTTTT. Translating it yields CAWSVDAGVKLFF.

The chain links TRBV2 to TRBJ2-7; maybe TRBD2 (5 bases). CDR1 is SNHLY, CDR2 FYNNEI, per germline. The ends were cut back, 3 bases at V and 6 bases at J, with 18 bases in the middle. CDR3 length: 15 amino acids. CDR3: CASSEGAVGKTEQYF. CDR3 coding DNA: TGTGCCAGCAGTGAGGGAGCTGTTGGAAAGACCGAGCAGTACTTC.

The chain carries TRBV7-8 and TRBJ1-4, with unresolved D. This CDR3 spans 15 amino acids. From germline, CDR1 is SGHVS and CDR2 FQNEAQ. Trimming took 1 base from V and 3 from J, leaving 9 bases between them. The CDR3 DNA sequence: TGTGCCAGCAGCTTAGGGGCAGATTCTAATGAAAAACTGTTTTTT. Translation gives CASSLGADSNEKLFF.

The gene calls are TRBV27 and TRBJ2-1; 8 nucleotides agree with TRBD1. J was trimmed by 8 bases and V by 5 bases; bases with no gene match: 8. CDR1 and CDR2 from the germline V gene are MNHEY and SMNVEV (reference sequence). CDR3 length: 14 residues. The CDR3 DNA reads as TGTGCCAGCAGTACCCCGGACAGGGTAGATGAGCAGTTCTTC. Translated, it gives CASSTPDRVDEQFF.

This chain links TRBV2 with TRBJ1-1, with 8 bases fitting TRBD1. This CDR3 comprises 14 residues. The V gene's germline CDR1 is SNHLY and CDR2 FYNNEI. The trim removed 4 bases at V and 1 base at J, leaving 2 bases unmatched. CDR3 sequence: CASSVGTGNTEAFF. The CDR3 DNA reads TGTGCCAGCAGTGTTGGGACAGGGAACACTGAAGCTTTCTTT.